The rows below give T cell receptor beta chains drawn from one sample of a study of blood T cell repertoires in COVID-19. Produced via immunoSEQ multiplex PCR; TCRdb's table is partial and in-frame only. The sample holds 25,000 to 35,000 clones, just under 95% seen once. Sequencing used peripheral blood. Receptors were obtained from a woman in her 70s with COVID-19, enrolled during active disease. CDR3s include the opening cysteine and the closing phenylalanine or tryptophan. D genes are given only for firm matches. Clone size, where shown, is once, few, many, or a class for clones that have expanded.

J gene | V gene | clone size | D gene | CDR3 DNA | CDR3 protein
TRBJ1-1 | TRBV5-4 | . | TRBD1 | TGTGCCAGCAGCTTGTCAGGGGGCGGGGCTTTCTTT | CASSLSGGGAFF
TRBJ2-5 | TRBV5-4 | . | . | TGTGCCAGCAGCTTGCTAGGGGTAGAGACCCAGTACTTC | CASSLLGVETQYF
TRBJ2-3 | TRBV6-2/TRBV6-3 | . | TRBD1 | TGTGCCAGCAGTGACACCAGGGGGCGCGTATATACGCAGTATTTT | CASSDTRGRVYTQYF
TRBJ1-2 | TRBV15 | . | TRBD1 | TGTGCCACCAGCTCCGACAGGGGGCGAGATGGCTACACCTTC | CATSSDRGRDGYTF
TRBJ2-7 | TRBV28 | . | TRBD1 | TGTGCCAGCGGGACAGCATCCTACGAGCAGTACTTC | CASGTASYEQYF
TRBJ1-5 | TRBV2 | . | . | TGTGCCAGCACAAGGGGATTCAATCAGCCCCAGCATTTT | CASTRGFNQPQHF
TRBJ2-7 | TRBV6-2/TRBV6-3 | . | TRBD2 | TGTGCCAGCAGTTACCTAGCGGGAGGCACCAACGAGCAGTACTTC | CASSYLAGGTNEQYF
TRBJ2-4 | TRBV10-1 | . | TRBD1 | TGCGCCAGCAGTGATGGGACAGGGGAGATTGGCATTCAGTACTTC | CASSDGTGEIGIQYF
TRBJ2-5 | TRBV5-8 | . | TRBD2 | TGTGCCAGCAGCTTGGGGGCTAGCGGGAGAGAAGAGACCCAGTACTTC | CASSLGASGREETQYF
TRBJ2-1 | TRBV7-9 | . | TRBD2 | TGTGCCAGCAGCTCGTCGGGACTAGCGGGAGTCAATGAGCAGTTCTTC | CASSSSGLAGVNEQFF
TRBJ2-3 | TRBV5-4 | . | . | TGTGCCAGCAGCTTTAGCGGCAGCACAGATACGCAGTATTTT | CASSFSGSTDTQYF
TRBJ1-5 | TRBV21-1 | . | . | TGTGCCAGTAGCGGGACAGGGGCCAGGAATTTCTATAGCAATCAGCCCCAGCATTTT | CASSGTGARNFYSNQPQHF
TRBJ2-1 | TRBV6-5 | . | TRBD2 | TGTGCCAGCAGTAACCTAGCGGAGTCCTACAATGAGCAGTTCTTC | CASSNLAESYNEQFF
TRBJ1-1 | TRBV23-1 | . | TRBD1 | TGCGCCAGCCCGCAGGGGGCCCCTGAAGCTTTCTTT | CASPQGAPEAFF
TRBJ1-5 | TRBV10-3 | . | . | TGTGCCACGGCCGACAGTTATAGCAATCAGCCCCAGCATTTT | CATADSYSNQPQHF
TRBJ1-1 | TRBV3-1/TRBV3-2 | . | TRBD1 | TGTGCCAGCAGCTCGACAGGGGTCATGAACACTGAAGCTTTCTTT | CASSSTGVMNTEAFF
TRBJ1-1 | TRBV19 | . | TRBD1 | TGTGCCAGTAGCAGACAACCGGGACAGGCAAACACTGAAGCTTTCTTT | CASSRQPGQANTEAFF
TRBJ1-5 | TRBV2 | . | TRBD1 | TGTGCCAGCAGGTCCCAGGGGGGCGGCAATCAGCCCCAGCATTTT | CASRSQGGGNQPQHF
TRBJ2-3 | TRBV6-2/TRBV6-3 | . | TRBD2 | TGTGCCAGCAGTTACTCTCCGGGACTAGCGGGAGGGTGGACAGATACGCAGTATTTT | CASSYSPGLAGGWTDTQYF
TRBJ1-1 | TRBV27 | . | . | TGTGCCAGCAGTTTATCCCGTCTAAGGGGCATGAACACTGAAGCTTTCTTT | CASSLSRLRGMNTEAFF
TRBJ2-1 | TRBV28 | . | . | TGTGCCAGCAGTTCAAACAGGGCAGGGGCCTACAATGAGCAGTTCTTC | CASSSNRAGAYNEQFF
TRBJ2-5 | TRBV7-6 | . | . | TGTGCCAGCAGCGCGCGAACAGGGTTAGTTGGAGAGACCCAGTACTTC | CASSARTGLVGETQYF
TRBJ1-5 | TRBV19 | . | TRBD1 | TGTGCCAGTAGTATCGGACAGGATTATAGCAATCAGCCCCAGCATTTT | CASSIGQDYSNQPQHF
TRBJ2-2 | TRBV7-2 | . | TRBD2 | TGTGCCAGCAGCCCCGCCCCGGGAGGTGGCGGGGAGCTGTTTTTT | CASSPAPGGGGELFF
TRBJ2-1 | TRBV27 | . | . | TGTGCCTCCTCCCTTTACAATGAGCAGTTCTTC | CASSLYNEQFF
TRBJ2-7 | TRBV10-3 | . | . | TGTGCCTCAGAGGGGCTCGGGGGTTCGCAGTACTTC | CASEGLGGSQYF
TRBJ1-5 | TRBV19 | . | . | TGTGCCAGCCGGGATAGCAATCAGCCCCAGCATTTT | CASRDSNQPQHF
TRBJ1-5 | TRBV19 | once | . | TGTGCCAGTAGGGGACTTGTGGGTCAGCCCCAGCATTTT | CASRGLVGQPQHF
TRBJ2-2 | TRBV6-5 | few | . | TGTGCCAGCAGTTGGACTCTCACAGGGTCCGGGGAGCTGTTTTTT | CASSWTLTGSGELFF
TRBJ1-1 | TRBV7-9 | . | . | TGTGCCAGCACCATCCCGGGGGGCACTGAAGCTTTCTTT | CASTIPGGTEAFF
TRBJ1-1 | TRBV25-1 | . | . | TGTGCCAGCAAGGGCGGAGGGGCAGCTTTCTTT | CASKGGGAAFF
TRBJ2-1 | TRBV11-1 | . | . | TGTGCCAGCAGCTTAGGATTGACTGCAGATAATGAGCAGTTCTTC | CASSLGLTADNEQFF
TRBJ2-1 | TRBV9 | few | TRBD1 | TGTGCCAGCAGCGCGTGGGACAGGGTTCCTCCTGGTGAGCAGTTCTTC | CASSAWDRVPPGEQFF
TRBJ2-7 | TRBV7-6 | few | TRBD1 | TGTGCCAGCAGCTTAGAGGTCGGGACAGGACCCTACGAGCAGTACTTC | CASSLEVGTGPYEQYF
TRBJ1-1 | TRBV19 | once | . | TGTGCCAGTAGTATGACAGAGAACACTGAAGCTTTCTTT | CASSMTENTEAFF
TRBJ1-4 | TRBV12-3/TRBV12-4 | . | . | TGTGCCAGCAGTTGGAGGAGGAATGAAAAACTGTTTTTT | CASSWRRNEKLFF
TRBJ1-4 | TRBV6-5 | . | . | TGTGCCAGCAGCCCAGGGTACTCGGATGAAAAACTGTTTTTT | CASSPGYSDEKLFF
TRBJ2-7 | TRBV15 | . | TRBD1 | TGTGCCACCAGCAGAGAAAACAGGGAGACAGGGTTCGAGCAGTACTTC | CATSRENRETGFEQYF
TRBJ2-1 | TRBV7-3 | . | TRBD1 | TGTGCCAGCAGTTGGGACAGGGGCAATGAGCAGTTCTTC | CASSWDRGNEQFF
TRBJ2-2 | TRBV5-4 | . | . | TGTGCCAGCAGCTTACAGGGACCGAACACCGGGGAGCTGTTTTTT | CASSLQGPNTGELFF
TRBJ1-1 | TRBV5-5 | . | TRBD1 | TGTGCCAGCAGCTTGTTAGGGGGCAGCTCTGAAGCTTTCTTT | CASSLLGGSSEAFF
TRBJ1-5 | TRBV2 | . | . | TGTGCCAGCAGGGGAGGGATTAGCAATCAGCCCCAGCATTTT | CASRGGISNQPQHF
TRBJ2-2 | TRBV11-2 | . | . | TGTGCCAGCAGCTTTATACTAAACACCGGGGAGCTGTTTTTT | CASSFILNTGELFF
TRBJ1-1 | TRBV24-1 | . | . | TGTGCCACCAGTGTCGGGGGGACTGAAGCTTTCTTT | CATSVGGTEAFF